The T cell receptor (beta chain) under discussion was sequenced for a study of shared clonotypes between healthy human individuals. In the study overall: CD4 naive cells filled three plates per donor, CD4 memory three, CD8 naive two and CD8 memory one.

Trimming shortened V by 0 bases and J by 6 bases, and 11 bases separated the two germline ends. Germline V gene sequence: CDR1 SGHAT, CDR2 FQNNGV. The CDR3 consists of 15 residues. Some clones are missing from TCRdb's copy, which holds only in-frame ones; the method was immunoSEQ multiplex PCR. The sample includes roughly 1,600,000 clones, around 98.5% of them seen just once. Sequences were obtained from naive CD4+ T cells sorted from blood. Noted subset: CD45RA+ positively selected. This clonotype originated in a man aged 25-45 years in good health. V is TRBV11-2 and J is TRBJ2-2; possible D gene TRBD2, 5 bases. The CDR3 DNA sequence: TGTGCCAGCAGCTTAGACCGGACTGGGCCCGGGGAGCTGTTTTTT. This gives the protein CASSLDRTGPGELFF.